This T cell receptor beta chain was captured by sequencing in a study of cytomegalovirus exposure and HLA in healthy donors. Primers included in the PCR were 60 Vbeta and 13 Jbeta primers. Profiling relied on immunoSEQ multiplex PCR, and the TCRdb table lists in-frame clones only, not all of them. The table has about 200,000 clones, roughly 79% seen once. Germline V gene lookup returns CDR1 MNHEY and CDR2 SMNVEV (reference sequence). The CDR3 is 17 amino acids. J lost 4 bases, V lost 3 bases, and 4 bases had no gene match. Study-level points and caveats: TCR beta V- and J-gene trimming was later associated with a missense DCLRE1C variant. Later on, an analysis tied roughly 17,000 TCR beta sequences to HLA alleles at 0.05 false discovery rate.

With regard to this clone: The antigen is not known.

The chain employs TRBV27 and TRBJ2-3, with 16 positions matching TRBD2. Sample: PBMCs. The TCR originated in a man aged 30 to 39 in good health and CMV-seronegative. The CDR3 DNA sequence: TGTGCCAGCAGTTTGGGACTAGCGGGAGGGCCCTCAGATACGCAGTATTTT. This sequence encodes CASSLGLAGGPSDTQYF.